These 30 T cell receptor beta chains originate from one sample sequenced in a study of HIV-infected patients and healthy controls. In TCRdb, the 5' RACE reads were re-called with MiXCR into one record per CDR3 protein. The sample consists of some 70,000 distinct CDR3 sequences, approximately 21% of them appearing once. Sequencing was performed on CD4+ T cells from blood. The receptor source for this set is a human donor in good health.

At least ten counts were recorded for this clonotype. This rearrangement joins TRBV24-1 to TRBJ2-3, with 9 nucleotides matching TRBD1. This CDR3 region has 16 residues. Germline values: CDR1 KGHDR, CDR2 SFDVKD. V gave up 3 bases and J gave up 7 bases; unmatched junction bases: 10. The CDR3 nucleotides are TGTGCCACCAGTGATAAGGGGACAGGGTCAAGAAATACGCAGTATTTT. This codes for CATSDKGTGSRNTQYF.

The chain has TRBV7-8 and TRBJ2-3, with TRBD2 as a possible D gene (6 bases). The CDR3 consists of 16 residues. V was cut by 5 bases and J by 2 bases, with 17 bases left in between. The germline V gene has CDR1 SGHVS and CDR2 FQNEAQ. The DNA of the CDR3 is TGTGCCAGCAGCCCATCCGGGACTTCCCCCACAGATACGCAGTATTTT. Its translation: CASSPSGTSPTDTQYF. Filled out from reference TRBV7-8 and TRBJ2-3, the complete variable domain reads GAGVSQSPRYKVAKRGQDVALRCDPISGHVSLFWYQQALGQGPEFLTYFQNEAQLDKSGLPSDRFFAERPEGSVSTLKIQRTQQEDSAVYLCASSPSGTSPTDTQYFGPGTRLTVL.

This clonotype was observed a few times. This rearrangement joins TRBV24-1 to TRBJ2-1; 9 nucleotides match TRBD2. From germline, CDR1 is KGHDR and CDR2 SFDVKD. The junction had 6 bases not matched to a gene; V was cut back by 7 bases and J by 6 bases. This CDR3 has 14 residues. The CDR3 DNA follows: TGTGCCACCAGCAGCGGGGGGCGAGGCAATGAGCAGTTCTTC. This encodes CATSSGGRGNEQFF.

V is TRBV7-2 and J is TRBJ1-1; no clear D. V was pared by 3 bases and J by 2 bases, with 7 bases between. The CDR3 runs to 13 residues. Per the germline V gene, CDR1 is SGHTA and CDR2 is FQGNSA. The CDR3 DNA follows: TGTGCCAGCAGCTTGAGGACTAACACTGAAGCTTTCTTT. Its protein is CASSLRTNTEAFF. The whole variable domain, remainder taken from reference TRBV7-2 and TRBJ1-1, is GAGVSQSPSNKVTEKGKDVELRCDPISGHTALYWYRQSLGQGLEFLIYFQGNSAPDKSGLPSDRFSAERTGGSVSTLTIQRTQQEDSAVYLCASSLRTNTEAFFGQGTRLTVV.

The chain combines TRBV6-2 or TRBV6-3 with TRBJ2-2; TRBD2 is a possible D gene (5 bases). V was pared by 2 bases and J by 2 bases, with 21 bases between. This CDR3 comprises 19 residues. Germline loops: CDR1 MNHEY, CDR2 SVGEGT. The CDR3 protein is CASSYPPGSGGRNTGELFF. DNA for the CDR3: TGTGCCAGCAGTTACCCCCCCGGTTCGGGCGGGCGAAACACCGGGGAGCTGTTTTTT.

The table lists this clonotype with many counts. The chain is built from TRBV2 and TRBJ1-1; maybe TRBD1 (6 bases). Trimming stripped 2 bases from V and 4 bases from J, with 8 bases between. Germline V CDR1 and CDR2: SNHLY, FYNNEI. This CDR3 contains 13 residues. The CDR3 DNA is TGTGCCAGCAGTGAACGGGGGCCCACTGAAGCTTTCTTT. It encodes CASSERGPTEAFF.

The chain has TRBV6-2 or TRBV6-3 and TRBJ2-7; 10 nucleotides align to TRBD1. In germline, CDR1 is MNHEY, CDR2 SVGEGT. V shed 5 bases and J 3 bases; nucleotides not matched to a gene: 7. This CDR3 is built from 15 residues. The CDR3 sequence is CASSPAGTGDYEQYF. The DNA for the CDR3 is TGTGCCAGCAGTCCAGCCGGGACAGGGGACTACGAGCAGTACTTC.

The chain is built from TRBV11-2 and TRBJ2-1, with 13 bases lining up with TRBD2. The CDR3 extends over 18 amino acids. Looked up from germline, CDR1 is SGHAT and CDR2 is FQNNGV. V gave up 1 base and J gave up 3 bases; unmatched junction bases: 6. CDR3 nucleotide sequence: TGTGCCAGCAGCTTAGTCGCCGGGACTAGCGGGATCTACAATGAGCAGTTCTTC. It specifies CASSLVAGTSGIYNEQFF.

V gene TRBV7-9 combines with J gene TRBJ1-4; D is ambiguous. V lost 2 bases and J lost 2, with 12 bases in between. Germline CDR1 SEHNR, CDR2 FQNEAQ (reference sequence). This CDR3 comprises 16 residues. The CDR3 sequence is CASSLYATNTNEKLFF. CDR3 sequence (DNA): TGTGCCAGCAGCTTATATGCGACGAACACTAATGAAAAACTGTTTTTT.

V is TRBV20-1 and J is TRBJ2-7; 9 nucleotides agree with TRBD2. The CDR3 contains 14 residues. The germline V gene has CDR1 DFQATT and CDR2 SNEGSKA (reference sequence). J gave up 4 bases and V 0 bases, and 4 bases lay outside the gene matches. CDR3 nucleotides: TGCAGTGCTAGAGATCCGGGACTAGCTTACGAGCAGTACTTC. It codes for CSARDPGLAYEQYF.

This clonotype was counted a few times. This chain links TRBV18 with TRBJ1-1; no clear D gene. This CDR3 spans 13 amino acids. Germline values: CDR1 KGHSH, CDR2 LQKENI. Trimming stripped 3 bases from V and 1 base from J, with 6 bases between. CDR3 sequence: CASSPLGNTEAFF. In DNA, the CDR3 is TGTGCCAGCTCACCCTTGGGGAACACTGAAGCTTTCTTT.

The CDR3 is CASSYSRPGGRRTDTQYF. CDR3 DNA: TGTGCCAGCAGTTACTCGAGGCCAGGGGGCAGGAGGACAGATACGCAGTATTTT. The chain joins TRBV6-5 to TRBJ2-3, with 8 bases fitting TRBD1. Germline lookup yields CDR1 MNHEY and CDR2 SVGAGI. The V gene end was trimmed by 0 bases and the J gene end by 3 bases; junction bases not matched to a gene: 11. The CDR3 runs to 18 residues.

This clonotype was counted only a few times. The chain employs TRBV5-1 and TRBJ1-1; perhaps TRBD1 as D (6 bases). V was pared by 0 bases and J by 7 bases, with 28 bases between. The CDR3 is 19 amino acids. Germline V gene data show CDR1 as SGHRS and CDR2 as YFSETQ. CDR3 loop: CASSLGLSQGTSKVGEAFF. CDR3 DNA sequence: TGCGCCAGCAGCTTGGGCTTAAGCCAGGGGACATCCAAGGTCGGTGAAGCTTTCTTT. Full variable domain (missing parts from reference TRBV5-1 and TRBJ1-1): KAGVTQTPRYLIKTRGQQVTLSCSPISGHRSVSWYQQTPGQGLQFLFEYFSETQRNKGNFPGRFSGRQFSNSRSEMNVSTLELGDSALYLCASSLGLSQGTSKVGEAFFGQGTRLTVV.

V usage is TRBV4-1 and J usage is TRBJ2-3, with a possible D match to TRBD2 (5 bases). The V end lost 0 bases, the J end lost 1 base, and 14 bases lay between the germline ends. The germline CDR1 and CDR2 sequences are MGHRA and YSYEKL. This CDR3 is built from 17 residues. The CDR3, as DNA: TGCGCCAGCAGCCAAGATCGGCTGAGGGAGCGCACAGATACGCAGTATTTT. Protein: CASSQDRLRERTDTQYF.

The V gene is TRBV5-1, the J gene TRBJ2-7, with D possibly being TRBD1 (5 bases). From germline, CDR1 is SGHRS and CDR2 YFSETQ. Trimming removed 0 bases at V and 2 bases at J, with 12 bases between. There are 15 residues in the CDR3. The CDR3 spells CASSLGSGPTYEQYF. For the CDR3, the DNA is TGCGCCAGCAGCTTGGGTTCAGGGCCCACCTACGAGCAGTACTTC. Combining the CDR3 with reference TRBV5-1 and TRBJ2-7 gives the whole variable domain KAGVTQTPRYLIKTRGQQVTLSCSPISGHRSVSWYQQTPGQGLQFLFEYFSETQRNKGNFPGRFSGRQFSNSRSEMNVSTLELGDSALYLCASSLGSGPTYEQYFGPGTRLTVT.

This clonotype appeared many times. The rearrangement links TRBV5-4 to TRBJ1-2; 7 positions match TRBD1. Germline values: CDR1 SGHNT, CDR2 YYREEE (reference sequence). The CDR3 has 13 residues. V was clipped by 4 bases and J by 4 bases; unmatched bases: 4. CDR3 in amino acids: CASSLTGVYGYTF. The CDR3 DNA is TGTGCCAGCAGCCTAACAGGGGTCTATGGCTACACCTTC.

There are a few counts of this clonotype. An end of the junction differs from the germline gene, which may be a read error. V is TRBV7-7 and J is TRBJ1-5; D is unclear. Per germline, CDR1 SSHAT and CDR2 FNYEAQ (reference sequence). The CDR3 runs 12 residues. The CDR3 nucleotides are TGTGCTAGCATTTCTACGAATCAGCCCCAGCATTTT. Protein sequence: CASISTNQPQHF. Complete variable domain (other parts from reference TRBV7-7 and TRBJ1-5): GAGVSQSPRYKVTKRGQDVTLRCDPISSHATLYWYQQALGQGPEFLTYFNYEAQPDKSGLPSDRFSAERPEGSISTLTIQRTEQRDSAMYRCASISTNQPQHFGDGTRLSIL.

The chain has TRBV5-1 and TRBJ1-2; 9 positions match TRBD1. The CDR3 is 14 residues long. The germline V gene encodes CDR1 SGHRS and CDR2 YFSETQ. The J segment lost 2 bases and the V segment lost 4 bases, leaving 3 bases of the junction unmatched. The CDR3 spells CASSLDRGNYGYTF. CDR3 in DNA: TGCGCCAGCAGCCTGGACAGGGGAAACTATGGCTACACCTTC.

This clonotype was detected a few times. V is TRBV20-1 and J is TRBJ2-7; TRBD2 agrees at 9 bases. Unmatched junction bases numbered 11, after V lost 3 bases and J lost 2 bases. Germline lookup yields CDR1 DFQATT and CDR2 SNEGSKA (reference sequence). The CDR3 runs 16 residues. In nucleotides, the CDR3 is TGCAGTGCTAGCCCGCGGGGCCTAGCGGGGACCTACGAGCAGTACTTC. Translating it yields CSASPRGLAGTYEQYF.

The chain couples TRBV19 to TRBJ1-2, with a weak D call TRBD1 (6 bases). The V gene lost 5 bases and the J gene lost 8 bases, with 21 bases spanning the gap. CDR1 and CDR2 (germline): LNHDA, SQIVND (reference sequence). The CDR3 has 15 amino acids. CDR3 sequence (DNA): TGTGCCAGTAGTCTACAAATACGACAGGTTGCAGGCTACACCTTC. Its protein product is CASSLQIRQVAGYTF.

This chain connects TRBV4-2 to TRBJ2-3; D remains unclear. V was pared by 0 bases and J by 1 base, with 11 bases between. The CDR3 runs 16 residues. From germline, CDR1 is LGHNA and CDR2 YNFKEQ. CDR3 sequence reads: CASSQDTGRRTDTQYF. CDR3 nucleotide sequence: TGTGCCAGCAGCCAAGATACCGGCAGGCGCACAGATACGCAGTATTTT.

This clonotype was counted at least ten times. The V call is TRBV5-1, the J call TRBJ1-1, with D unclear. Germline values: CDR1 SGHRS, CDR2 YFSETQ. CDR3 size: 14 residues. Trimming removed 4 bases from V and 3 bases from J, with 13 bases in between. The CDR3 DNA follows: TGCGCCAGCAGCCCTCTGGTCTGGGACACTGAAGCTTTCTTT. It translates to CASSPLVWDTEAFF.

The J gene is TRBJ1-5, the V gene TRBV3-1, with D perhaps TRBD1 (6 bases). The germline V and J ends were trimmed by 4 bases and 1 base, with 14 bases remaining between them. The germline CDR1 and CDR2 sequences are LGHDT and YNNKEL (reference sequence). The CDR3 is 16 residues long. As DNA, the CDR3 is TGTGCCAGCAGCCCCAGCTCCAGGGGCAGCAATCAGCCCCAGCATTTT. Translated: CASSPSSRGSNQPQHF. Supplemented by reference TRBV3-1 and TRBJ1-5, the full variable domain reads DTAVSQTPKYLVTQMGNDKSIKCEQNLGHDTMYWYKQDSKKFLKIMFSYNNKELIINETVPNRFSPKSPDKAHLNLHINSLELGDSAVYFCASSPSSRGSNQPQHFGDGTRLSIL.

This clonotype was detected many times. CDR3 in DNA: TGTGCCAGCAGTTACAGCGGGGGCCGCTCTGGAAACACCATATATTTT. Translating it yields CASSYSGGRSGNTIYF. V and J are TRBV6-6 and TRBJ1-3, with D possibly being TRBD1 (6 bases). CDR3 size: 16 residues. Trimming pared 2 bases from V and 0 bases from J, leaving 11 bases between. The V gene's germline CDR1 is MNHNY and CDR2 SVGAGI (reference sequence).

This clonotype has a count of ten or more. The rearrangement joins TRBV20-1 to TRBJ1-5; possibly TRBD1 for D (6 bases). This CDR3 contains 15 residues. Germline V gives CDR1 DFQATT, CDR2 SNEGSKA (reference sequence). Trimming took 1 base from V and 6 from J, leaving 16 bases between them. In DNA, the CDR3 is TGCAGTGCTAGAGCTGGCGGGGGGGCAAGTCAGCCCCAGCATTTT. This encodes CSARAGGGASQPQHF.

This clonotype was observed at least ten times. The chain carries TRBV29-1 and TRBJ2-7; D might be TRBD2 (5 bases). V lost 3 bases to trimming and J lost 7 bases, with 13 bases between them. CDR1 is SQVTM, CDR2 ANQGSEA, per germline. There are 12 residues in the CDR3. The CDR3 loop is CSVDGPGREQYF. The CDR3 DNA is TGCAGCGTTGATGGCCCGGGAAGAGAGCAGTACTTC.

At least ten counts were recorded for this clonotype. The chain links TRBV6-5 to TRBJ1-1, with D possibly matching TRBD1 (6 bases). Germline CDR1 reads MNHEY; CDR2 reads SVGAGI. The CDR3 spans 15 residues. The V and J ends lost 0 bases and 1 base respectively, with 9 bases between them. The CDR3 coding sequence is TGTGCCAGCAGTTACTCTAACAGGGCGAACACTGAAGCTTTCTTT. Translating it yields CASSYSNRANTEAFF.

The chain links TRBV15 to TRBJ1-5, with D uncertain. The V end lost 0 bases, the J end lost 0 bases, and 9 bases lay between the germline ends. This CDR3 spans 16 amino acids. Per the germline V gene, CDR1 is LNHNV and CDR2 is YYDKDF (reference sequence). In DNA, the CDR3 is TGTGCCACCAGCAGAGATGCTCCGAATAGCAATCAGCCCCAGCATTTT. It codes for CATSRDAPNSNQPQHF.

This chain uses TRBV6-2 or TRBV6-3 with TRBJ1-4; D is possibly TRBD1 (5 bases). The ends were cut back, 6 bases at V and 1 base at J, with 15 bases in the middle. Germline loops: CDR1 MNHEY, CDR2 SVGEGT. The CDR3 has 16 residues. Written as DNA, the CDR3 is TGTGCCAGCAGCCCAGGGTCAGGGATAACTAATGAAAAACTGTTTTTT. Residues: CASSPGSGITNEKLFF.

This clonotype was found many times. The chain combines TRBV2 with TRBJ2-2; D is unresolved. This CDR3 has 19 amino acids. CDR1 is SNHLY, CDR2 FYNNEI, per germline. V shed 4 bases and J shed 5 bases, with 26 bases lying between them. The CDR3 coding sequence is TGTGCCAGCAGTGCCCCCGGGTTGGGGAAGTCTCATTTGACCGGGGAGCTGTTTTTT. Protein product: CASSAPGLGKSHLTGELFF.